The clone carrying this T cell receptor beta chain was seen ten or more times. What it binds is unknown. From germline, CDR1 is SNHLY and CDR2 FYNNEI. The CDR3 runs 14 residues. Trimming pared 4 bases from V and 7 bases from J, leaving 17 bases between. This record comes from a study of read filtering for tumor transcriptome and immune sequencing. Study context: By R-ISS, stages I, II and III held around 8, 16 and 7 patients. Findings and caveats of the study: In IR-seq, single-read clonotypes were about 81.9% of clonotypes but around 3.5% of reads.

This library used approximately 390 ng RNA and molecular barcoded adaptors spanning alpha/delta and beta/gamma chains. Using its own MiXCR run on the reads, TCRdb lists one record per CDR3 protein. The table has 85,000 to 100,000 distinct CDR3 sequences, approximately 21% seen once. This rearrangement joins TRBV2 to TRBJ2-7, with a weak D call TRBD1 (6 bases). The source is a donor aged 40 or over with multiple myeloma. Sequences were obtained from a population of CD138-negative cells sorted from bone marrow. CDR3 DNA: TGTGCCAGCAGTGCAGGGGTGGAAGTACTGGAGCAGTACTTC. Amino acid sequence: CASSAGVEVLEQYF. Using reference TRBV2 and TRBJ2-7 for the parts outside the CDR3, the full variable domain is EPEVTQTPSHQVTQMGQEVILRCVPISNHLYFYWYRQILGQKVEFLVSFYNNEISEKSEIFDDQFSVERPDGSNFTLKIRSTKLEDSAMYFCASSAGVEVLEQYFGPGTRLTVT.